One sample yielded the 6 T cell receptor beta chains listed below, sequenced in a study of cytomegalovirus exposure and HLA in healthy donors. PCR involved 60 Vbeta and 13 Jbeta primers. Sequenced by immunoSEQ multiplex PCR; TCRdb stores in-frame clones only, minus some. The sample holds roughly 92,000 clones; more than 75% are singletons and the top ten take roughly 25%. The sample was PBMCs. These receptors originate from a woman aged 45-59 years in good health and CMV-seropositive.

The chain links TRBV5-4 to TRBJ2-3; D unclear. CDR1 is SGHNT, CDR2 YYREEE, per germline (reference sequence). The V and J ends lost 0 bases and 9 bases respectively, with 8 bases between them. The CDR3 runs to 12 residues. The CDR3 is CASSLGVGTQYF. DNA of the CDR3: TGTGCCAGCAGCTTGGGGGTGGGCACGCAGTATTTT.

Worth noting for this clone: At one end the junction does not follow the germline gene, possibly because of a read error. V is TRBV30 and J is TRBJ1-2; weak D call: TRBD1 (5 bases). This CDR3 contains 13 residues. Looked up from germline, CDR1 is GTSNPN and CDR2 is SVGIG (reference sequence). The CDR3 spells CAGRRGTGYGYTF. For the CDR3, the DNA is TGTGCCGGGAGGCGGGGGACGGGGTACGGCTACACCTTC.

The chain joins TRBV15 to TRBJ1-1; possible D gene TRBD1, 6 bases. CDR3 length: 15 amino acids. V gave up 3 bases and J gave up 1 base, with 12 bases separating them. In germline, CDR1 is LNHNV, CDR2 YYDKDF (reference sequence). For the CDR3, the DNA is TGTGCCACCAGCAGGGGGGGGACAACGAACACTGAAGCTTTCTTT. This codes for CATSRGGTTNTEAFF.

CDR3 sequence: CAASWRGGGQPQHF. The CDR3 DNA reads as TGTGCCGCCTCGTGGAGGGGGGGAGGTCAGCCCCAGCATTTT. The J gene is TRBJ1-5, the V gene TRBV6-1; a possible D gene is TRBD1 (6 bases). V was clipped by 11 bases and J by 6 bases, with 20 bases between them. This CDR3 region has 14 residues. Per germline, CDR1 MNHNS and CDR2 SASEGT.

The V and J genes are TRBV6-1 and TRBJ1-2, with D possibly being TRBD1 (5 bases). This CDR3 region has 13 residues. Germline-derived CDR1 and CDR2 are MNHNS and SASEGT. The ends were cut back, 4 bases at V and 5 bases at J, with 11 bases in the middle. Written as DNA, the CDR3 is TGTGCCAGCAGTGGGATACAGGCGTATGGCTACACCTTC. Translating gives CASSGIQAYGYTF.

The chain carries TRBV27 and TRBJ1-2; maybe TRBD1 (5 bases). V was shortened by 4 bases and J by 3 bases, with 12 bases between the two germline ends. Germline values: CDR1 MNHEY, CDR2 SMNVEV (reference sequence). The CDR3 covers 14 residues. Here the CDR3 DNA reads TGTGCCAGCAGTTCCGACTTAGGGGACTATGGCTACACCTTC. Encoded protein: CASSSDLGDYGYTF.